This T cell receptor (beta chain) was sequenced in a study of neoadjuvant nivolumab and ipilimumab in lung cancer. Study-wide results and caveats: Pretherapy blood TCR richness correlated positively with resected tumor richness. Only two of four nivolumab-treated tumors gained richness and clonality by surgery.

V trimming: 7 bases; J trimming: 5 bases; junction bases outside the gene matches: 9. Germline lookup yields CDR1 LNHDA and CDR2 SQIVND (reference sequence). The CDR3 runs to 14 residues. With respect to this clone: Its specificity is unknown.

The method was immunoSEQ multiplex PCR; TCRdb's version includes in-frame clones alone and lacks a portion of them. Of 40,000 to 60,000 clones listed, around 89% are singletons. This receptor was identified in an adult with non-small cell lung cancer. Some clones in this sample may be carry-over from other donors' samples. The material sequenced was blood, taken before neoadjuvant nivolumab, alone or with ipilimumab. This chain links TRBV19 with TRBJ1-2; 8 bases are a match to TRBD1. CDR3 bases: TGTGCCAGTACCGACGTTGGACAGGGTTATGGCTACACCTTC. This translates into CASTDVGQGYGYTF.